Shown below are 5 T cell receptor beta chains from a single sample sequenced in a study of high-grade serous ovarian cancer treatment subgroups. Tumor tissue was taken before any definitive surgery or chemotherapy was given. Data came from immunoSEQ multiplex PCR; TCRdb stores just in-frame clones and leaves some out. The repertoire consists of about 4,400 clones, with 69% occurring once and the leading ten covering about 10%. The sequenced sample was tumor tissue. These receptors originate from a human donor with high-grade serous ovarian cancer.

This clone was picked up a small number of times. The chain carries TRBV5-1 and TRBJ2-7; no clear D gene. This CDR3 is built from 14 residues. V lost 0 bases and J lost 4, with 11 bases in between. The V gene's germline CDR1 is SGHRS and CDR2 YFSETQ. DNA of the CDR3: TGCGCCAGCAGCTTGGATCCGGTCTCGTACGAGCAGTACTTC. Translating gives CASSLDPVSYEQYF.

The CDR3 here is CASRDSNEQFF. As DNA, the CDR3 is TGTGCCAGCCGCGATTCGAATGAGCAGTTCTTC. This chain uses TRBV5-4 with TRBJ2-1; D gene ambiguous. Germline V CDR1 and CDR2: SGHNT, YYREEE (reference sequence). The CDR3 length is 11 residues. Trimming removed 7 bases from V and 7 bases from J, with 9 bases in between.

V is TRBV30 and J is TRBJ1-3, with D hard to call. Trimming removed 5 bases at V and 0 bases at J, with 8 bases between. CDR1 and CDR2 from the germline V gene are GTSNPN and SVGIG (reference sequence). The CDR3 is made up of 13 amino acids. CDR3 loop: CAWGKGSGNTIYF. The CDR3 DNA sequence: TGTGCCTGGGGGAAGGGCTCTGGAAACACCATATATTTT.

Only a few counts were recorded for this clone. At one boundary the junction diverges from the germline segment, which might be a read error. CDR3 coding DNA: TGTGCCTGGAGATCAGGGGATGAAAACCTGTTTTTT. This codes for CAWRSGDENLFF. The genes are TRBV30 and TRBJ1-4; possible D gene TRBD1, 6 bases. CDR3 length equals 12 residues. CDR1 GTSNPN and CDR2 SVGIG come from the germline V gene (reference sequence).

CDR3 loop: CASSLYWDQPQHF. CDR3 sequence (DNA): TGTGCCAGCAGTTTATACTGGGATCAGCCCCAGCATTTT. The chain links TRBV27 to TRBJ1-5; no clear D. Trimming took off 1 base at V and 5 bases at J, with 6 bases between the two ends. Germline V gene lookup returns CDR1 MNHEY and CDR2 SMNVEV (reference sequence). The CDR3 has 13 residues.